Here is one T cell receptor beta chain with its context. Its target is not known. This specimen belongs to a study of T cell repertoires in cytomegalovirus infection. In the study overall: The public TCR beta signatures pointed to both CMV infection and matching HLA type.

Study findings and constraints: Dominant in the ex vivo response were TCR beta clonotypes restricted by HLA-C and specific for CMV. The cumulative frequency of public TCR beta families distinguished individuals who carried CMV together with the relevant HLA.

TCRdb reprocessed the reads with MiXCR, giving one entry per CDR3 protein. Here the sample spans some 900,000 distinct CDR3 sequences, approximately 29% being singletons. CDR3 length: 14 residues. Between the trimmed V and J ends, which lost 7 bases and 2 bases, there was a span of 14 bases. Germline V gene lookup returns CDR1 MNHNS and CDR2 SASEGT. The sequences come from cultured CD8+ T cells from PBMCs, collected from culture after CMV antigen stimulation. The rearrangement joins TRBV6-1 to TRBJ1-2; no clear D gene. The clonotype originates from a human donor in good health (CMV status not recorded). Some clones in this sample may be carry-over from other donors' samples. The CDR3 DNA reads as TGTGCCAGCACCGGAACGAGACGGAACTATGGCTACACCTTC. This encodes CASTGTRRNYGYTF.